The sequence of this TCR beta chain was determined in a study of blood T cell repertoires in COVID-19. About the study: Acute and convalescent COVID-19 specimens originated in the United States, Italy and Spain.

V trimming: 0 bases; J trimming: 6 bases; junction bases outside the gene matches: 16. This CDR3 has 20 residues. CDR1 is MGHRA and CDR2 is YSYEKL in the germline V gene. The protocol was immunoSEQ multiplex PCR, while the TCRdb copy is restricted to in-frame clones and leaves out a portion. The data show about 100,000 clones, with around 81% seen just once and about an eighth held by the top ten. V and J are TRBV4-1 and TRBJ2-1, with 11 bases identical to TRBD2. The origin of this receptor is a man in his fifties with active or convalescent COVID-19. What was sequenced was peripheral blood. The CDR3 here is CASSQDESLAGGGRANEQFF. Written as DNA, the CDR3 is TGCGCCAGCAGCCAAGATGAGAGTCTAGCGGGAGGAGGACGGGCCAATGAGCAGTTCTTC.